Sequencing of this TCR beta chain was carried out in a study of glioma-infiltrating T cells after dendritic cell vaccination. The V gene end was trimmed by 6 bases and the J gene end by 2 bases; junction bases not matched to a gene: 7. This CDR3 comprises 14 residues. Germline lookup yields CDR1 SNHLY and CDR2 FYNNEI. The method was immunoSEQ multiplex PCR; TCRdb's version includes in-frame clones alone and lacks a portion of them. The repertoire holds tens of thousands of clones, 80% to 85% seen once, with around 8% in the top ten. The sequenced sample was blood, obtained before dendritic cell vaccination. This chain connects TRBV2 to TRBJ2-7, with 7 positions matching TRBD1. The sequence came from a human donor with glioblastoma. Here the CDR3 DNA reads TGTGCCAGCAGCGATAATGGACAGGCCTACGAGCAGTACTTC. This translates into CASSDNGQAYEQYF.